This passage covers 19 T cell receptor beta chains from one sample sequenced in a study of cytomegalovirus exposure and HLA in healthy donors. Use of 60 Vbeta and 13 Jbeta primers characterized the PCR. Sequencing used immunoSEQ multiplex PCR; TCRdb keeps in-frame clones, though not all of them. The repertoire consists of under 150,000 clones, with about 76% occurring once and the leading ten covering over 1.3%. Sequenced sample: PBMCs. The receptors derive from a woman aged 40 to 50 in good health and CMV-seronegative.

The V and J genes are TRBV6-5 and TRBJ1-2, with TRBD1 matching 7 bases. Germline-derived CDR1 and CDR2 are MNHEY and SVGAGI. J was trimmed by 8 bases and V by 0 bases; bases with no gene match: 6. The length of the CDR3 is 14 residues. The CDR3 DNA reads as TGTGCCAGCAGTTACTCGACAGGGAGCGGAGGCTACACCTTC. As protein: CASSYSTGSGGYTF.

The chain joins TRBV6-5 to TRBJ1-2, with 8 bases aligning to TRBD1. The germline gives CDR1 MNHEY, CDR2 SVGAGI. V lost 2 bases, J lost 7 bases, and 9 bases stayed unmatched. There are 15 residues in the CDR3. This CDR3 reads CASSYPGQGASGYTF. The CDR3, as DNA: TGTGCCAGCAGTTACCCAGGGCAGGGGGCGAGTGGCTACACCTTC.

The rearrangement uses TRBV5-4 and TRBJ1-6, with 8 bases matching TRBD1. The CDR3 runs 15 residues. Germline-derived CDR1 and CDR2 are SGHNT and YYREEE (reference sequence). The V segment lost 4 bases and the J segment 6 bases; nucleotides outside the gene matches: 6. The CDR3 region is CASSQGQGGNSPLHF. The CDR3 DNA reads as TGTGCCAGCAGCCAAGGACAGGGTGGTAATTCACCCCTCCACTTT.

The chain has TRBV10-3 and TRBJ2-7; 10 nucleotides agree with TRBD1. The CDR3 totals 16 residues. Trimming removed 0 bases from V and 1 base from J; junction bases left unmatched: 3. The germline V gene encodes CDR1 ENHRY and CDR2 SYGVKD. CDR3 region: CAISESRQGASYEQYF. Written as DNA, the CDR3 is TGTGCCATCAGTGAGTCAAGACAGGGGGCTTCCTACGAGCAGTACTTC.

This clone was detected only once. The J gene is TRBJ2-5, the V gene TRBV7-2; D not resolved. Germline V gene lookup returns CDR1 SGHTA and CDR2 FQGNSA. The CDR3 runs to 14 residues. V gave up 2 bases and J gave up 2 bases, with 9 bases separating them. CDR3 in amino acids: CASSLSSMQETQYF. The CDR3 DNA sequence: TGTGCCAGCAGCTTAAGCTCTATGCAAGAGACCCAGTACTTC.

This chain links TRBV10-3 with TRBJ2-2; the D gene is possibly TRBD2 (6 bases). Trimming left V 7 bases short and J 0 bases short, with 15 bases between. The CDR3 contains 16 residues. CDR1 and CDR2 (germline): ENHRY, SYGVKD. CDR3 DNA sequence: TGTGCCATCACTGGCGCGGGGCCACCGAACACCGGGGAGCTGTTTTTT. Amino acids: CAITGAGPPNTGELFF.

The CDR3 protein is CASSSIAGLSTDTQYF. In DNA form, the CDR3 reads TGCGCCAGCAGCTCCATAGCGGGGCTAAGCACAGATACGCAGTATTTT. This rearrangement joins TRBV5-1 to TRBJ2-3; 8 bases are a match to TRBD2. With 3 bases clipped from V and 0 bases from J, the junction kept 6 bases outside the gene matches. The CDR3 has 16 amino acids. Germline CDR1 and CDR2: SGHRS and YFSETQ.

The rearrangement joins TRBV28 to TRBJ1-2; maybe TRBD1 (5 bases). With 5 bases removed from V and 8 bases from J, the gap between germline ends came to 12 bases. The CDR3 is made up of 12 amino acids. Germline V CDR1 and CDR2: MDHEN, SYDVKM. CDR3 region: CASSLRDRGYTF. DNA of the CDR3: TGTGCCAGCAGTCTCAGGGATCGGGGCTACACCTTC.

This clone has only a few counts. The CDR3 loop reads CASSRDTSNQPQHF. DNA of the CDR3: TGTGCCAGCAGCCGAGACACTAGCAATCAGCCCCAGCATTTT. The chain recombines TRBV2 with TRBJ1-5; unclear D gene. The length of the CDR3 is 14 residues. The germline V gene encodes CDR1 SNHLY and CDR2 FYNNEI. Trimming took off 6 bases at V and 0 bases at J, with 9 bases between the two ends. Filled out from reference TRBV2 and TRBJ1-5, the complete variable domain reads EPEVTQTPSHQVTQMGQEVILRCVPISNHLYFYWYRQILGQKVEFLVSFYNNEISEKSEIFDDQFSVERPDGSNFTLKIRSTKLEDSAMYFCASSRDTSNQPQHFGDGTRLSIL.

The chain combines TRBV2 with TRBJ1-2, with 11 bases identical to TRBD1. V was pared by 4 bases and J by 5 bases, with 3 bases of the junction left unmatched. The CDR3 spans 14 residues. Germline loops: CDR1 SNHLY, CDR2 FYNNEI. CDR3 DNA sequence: TGTGCCAGCAGTGGGGACAGGGGGTCTTATGGCTACACCTTC. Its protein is CASSGDRGSYGYTF.

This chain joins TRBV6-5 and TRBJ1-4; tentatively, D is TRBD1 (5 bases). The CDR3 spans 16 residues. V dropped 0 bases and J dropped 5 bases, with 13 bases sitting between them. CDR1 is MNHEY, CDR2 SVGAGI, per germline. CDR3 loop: CASSYSYWQGNEKLFF. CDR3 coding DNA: TGTGCCAGCAGTTACTCTTATTGGCAGGGCAATGAAAAACTGTTTTTT.

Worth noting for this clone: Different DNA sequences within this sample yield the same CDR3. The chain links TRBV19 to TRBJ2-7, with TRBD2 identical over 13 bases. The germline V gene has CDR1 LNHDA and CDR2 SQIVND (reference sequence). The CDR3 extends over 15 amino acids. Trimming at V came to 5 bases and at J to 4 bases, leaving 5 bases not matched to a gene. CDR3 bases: TGTGCCAGTAGTCCCCGGACTAGCGGGGGTTACGAGCAGTACTTC. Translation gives CASSPRTSGGYEQYF.

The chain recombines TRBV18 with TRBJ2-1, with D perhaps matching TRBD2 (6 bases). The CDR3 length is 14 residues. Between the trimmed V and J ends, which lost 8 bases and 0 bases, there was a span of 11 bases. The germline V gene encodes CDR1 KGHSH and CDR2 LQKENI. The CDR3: CASGLPSSYNEQFF. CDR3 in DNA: TGTGCCAGCGGACTACCGAGCTCCTACAATGAGCAGTTCTTC.

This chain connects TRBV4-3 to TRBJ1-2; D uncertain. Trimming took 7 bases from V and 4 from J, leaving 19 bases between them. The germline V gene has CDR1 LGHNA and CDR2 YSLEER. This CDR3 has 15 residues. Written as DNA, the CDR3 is TGCGCCAGCACCCTTAACGTCCAAACGGGCTATGGCTACACCTTC. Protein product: CASTLNVQTGYGYTF.

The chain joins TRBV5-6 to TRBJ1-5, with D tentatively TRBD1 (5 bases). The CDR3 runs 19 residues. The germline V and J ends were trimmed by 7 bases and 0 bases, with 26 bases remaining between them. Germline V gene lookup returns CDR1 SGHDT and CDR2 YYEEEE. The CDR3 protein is CASSVGGTLTLYSNQPQHF. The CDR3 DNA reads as TGTGCCAGCTCGGTAGGCGGGACCCTGACCCTCTATAGCAATCAGCCCCAGCATTTT.

The CDR3 spells CASSQGGGAVNTQYF. Written as DNA, the CDR3 is TGCGCCAGCAGCCAAGGCGGGGGGGCGGTGAATACGCAGTATTTT. This sequence joins TRBV4-1 and TRBJ2-3, with 9 nucleotides matching TRBD2. V gave up 1 base and J gave up 7 bases; unmatched junction bases: 6. The CDR3 consists of 15 residues. Germline V gives CDR1 MGHRA, CDR2 YSYEKL.

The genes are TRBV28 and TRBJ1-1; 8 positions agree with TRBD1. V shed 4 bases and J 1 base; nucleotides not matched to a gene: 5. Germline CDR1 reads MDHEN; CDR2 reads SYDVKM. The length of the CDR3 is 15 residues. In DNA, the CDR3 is TGTGCCAGCAGTTACCGGGACAGGAGGAACACTGAAGCTTTCTTT. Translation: CASSYRDRRNTEAFF.

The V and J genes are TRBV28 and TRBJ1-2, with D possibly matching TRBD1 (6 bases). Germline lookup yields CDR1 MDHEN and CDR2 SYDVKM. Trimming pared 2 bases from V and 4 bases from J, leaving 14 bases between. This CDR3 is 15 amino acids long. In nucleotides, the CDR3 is TGTGCCAGCAGTTTAACGGGGGGCATGAGCTATGGCTACACCTTC. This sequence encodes CASSLTGGMSYGYTF.

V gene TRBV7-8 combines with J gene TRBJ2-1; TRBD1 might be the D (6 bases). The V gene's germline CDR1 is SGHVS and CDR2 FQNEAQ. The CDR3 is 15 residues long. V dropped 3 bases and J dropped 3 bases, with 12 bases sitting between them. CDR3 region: CASSFGGRDYNEQFF. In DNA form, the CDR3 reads TGTGCCAGCAGCTTTGGGGGCAGGGACTACAATGAGCAGTTCTTC.